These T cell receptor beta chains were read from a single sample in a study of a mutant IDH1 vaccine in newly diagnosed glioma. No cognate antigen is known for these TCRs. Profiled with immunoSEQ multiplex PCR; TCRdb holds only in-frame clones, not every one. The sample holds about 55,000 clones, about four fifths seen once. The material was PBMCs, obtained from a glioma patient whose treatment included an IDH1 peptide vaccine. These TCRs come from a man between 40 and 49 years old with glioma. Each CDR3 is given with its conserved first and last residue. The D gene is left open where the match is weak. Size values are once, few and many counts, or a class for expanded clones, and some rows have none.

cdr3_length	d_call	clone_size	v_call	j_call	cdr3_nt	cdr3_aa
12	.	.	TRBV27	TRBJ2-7	TGTGCCAGCAGTTCCCTGGGTGGCGAGCAGTACTTC	CASSSLGGEQYF
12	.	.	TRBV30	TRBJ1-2	TGTGCCTGGCAGTCGGGACTTAATGGCTACACCTTC	CAWQSGLNGYTF
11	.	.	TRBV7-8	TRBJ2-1	TGTGCCAGCAGCTACTACAATGAGCAGTTCTTC	CASSYYNEQFF
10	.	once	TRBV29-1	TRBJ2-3	TGCAGCGTTGAAGAAGATACGCAGTATTTT	CSVEEDTQYF
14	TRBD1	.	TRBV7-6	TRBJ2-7	TGTGCCAGCAGCTTAGGCCAGGGGGCCCACGAGCAGTACTTC	CASSLGQGAHEQYF
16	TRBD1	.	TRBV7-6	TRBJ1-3	TGTGCCAGCAGCTTAGCCCCACAGGGGGTCGGAAACACCATATATTTT	CASSLAPQGVGNTIYF
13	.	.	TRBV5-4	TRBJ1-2	TGTGCCAGCAGCTTGGGCAGGGTGGATGGCTACACCTTC	CASSLGRVDGYTF
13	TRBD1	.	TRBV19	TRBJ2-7	TGTGCCAGTAGTGTTACAGGGGACTACGAGCAGTACTTC	CASSVTGDYEQYF
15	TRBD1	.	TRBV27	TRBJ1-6	TGTGCCAGCTCCGCCGACTCGACAGGGGTCTCACCCCTCCACTTT	CASSADSTGVSPLHF
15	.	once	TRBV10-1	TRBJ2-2	TGCGCCAGCAGTGAAGGGGTCGGTGACACCGGGGAGCTGTTTTTT	CASSEGVGDTGELFF
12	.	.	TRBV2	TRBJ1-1	TGTGCCAGCAGTGAAATGGGCGGGCAGGCTTTCTTT	CASSEMGGQAFF